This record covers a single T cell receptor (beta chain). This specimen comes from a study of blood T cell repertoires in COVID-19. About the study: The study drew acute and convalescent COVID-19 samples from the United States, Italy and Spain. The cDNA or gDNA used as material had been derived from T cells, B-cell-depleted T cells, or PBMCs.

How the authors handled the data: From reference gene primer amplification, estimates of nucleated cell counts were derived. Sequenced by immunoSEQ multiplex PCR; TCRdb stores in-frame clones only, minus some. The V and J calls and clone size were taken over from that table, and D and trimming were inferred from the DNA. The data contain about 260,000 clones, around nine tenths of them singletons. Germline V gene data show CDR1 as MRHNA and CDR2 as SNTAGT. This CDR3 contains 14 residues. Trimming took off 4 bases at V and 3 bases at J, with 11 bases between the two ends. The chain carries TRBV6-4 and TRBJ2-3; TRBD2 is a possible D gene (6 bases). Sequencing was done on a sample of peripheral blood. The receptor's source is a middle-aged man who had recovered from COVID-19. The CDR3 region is CASSVAEGTDTQYF. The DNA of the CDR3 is TGTGCCAGCAGTGTAGCGGAGGGGACAGATACGCAGTATTTT.